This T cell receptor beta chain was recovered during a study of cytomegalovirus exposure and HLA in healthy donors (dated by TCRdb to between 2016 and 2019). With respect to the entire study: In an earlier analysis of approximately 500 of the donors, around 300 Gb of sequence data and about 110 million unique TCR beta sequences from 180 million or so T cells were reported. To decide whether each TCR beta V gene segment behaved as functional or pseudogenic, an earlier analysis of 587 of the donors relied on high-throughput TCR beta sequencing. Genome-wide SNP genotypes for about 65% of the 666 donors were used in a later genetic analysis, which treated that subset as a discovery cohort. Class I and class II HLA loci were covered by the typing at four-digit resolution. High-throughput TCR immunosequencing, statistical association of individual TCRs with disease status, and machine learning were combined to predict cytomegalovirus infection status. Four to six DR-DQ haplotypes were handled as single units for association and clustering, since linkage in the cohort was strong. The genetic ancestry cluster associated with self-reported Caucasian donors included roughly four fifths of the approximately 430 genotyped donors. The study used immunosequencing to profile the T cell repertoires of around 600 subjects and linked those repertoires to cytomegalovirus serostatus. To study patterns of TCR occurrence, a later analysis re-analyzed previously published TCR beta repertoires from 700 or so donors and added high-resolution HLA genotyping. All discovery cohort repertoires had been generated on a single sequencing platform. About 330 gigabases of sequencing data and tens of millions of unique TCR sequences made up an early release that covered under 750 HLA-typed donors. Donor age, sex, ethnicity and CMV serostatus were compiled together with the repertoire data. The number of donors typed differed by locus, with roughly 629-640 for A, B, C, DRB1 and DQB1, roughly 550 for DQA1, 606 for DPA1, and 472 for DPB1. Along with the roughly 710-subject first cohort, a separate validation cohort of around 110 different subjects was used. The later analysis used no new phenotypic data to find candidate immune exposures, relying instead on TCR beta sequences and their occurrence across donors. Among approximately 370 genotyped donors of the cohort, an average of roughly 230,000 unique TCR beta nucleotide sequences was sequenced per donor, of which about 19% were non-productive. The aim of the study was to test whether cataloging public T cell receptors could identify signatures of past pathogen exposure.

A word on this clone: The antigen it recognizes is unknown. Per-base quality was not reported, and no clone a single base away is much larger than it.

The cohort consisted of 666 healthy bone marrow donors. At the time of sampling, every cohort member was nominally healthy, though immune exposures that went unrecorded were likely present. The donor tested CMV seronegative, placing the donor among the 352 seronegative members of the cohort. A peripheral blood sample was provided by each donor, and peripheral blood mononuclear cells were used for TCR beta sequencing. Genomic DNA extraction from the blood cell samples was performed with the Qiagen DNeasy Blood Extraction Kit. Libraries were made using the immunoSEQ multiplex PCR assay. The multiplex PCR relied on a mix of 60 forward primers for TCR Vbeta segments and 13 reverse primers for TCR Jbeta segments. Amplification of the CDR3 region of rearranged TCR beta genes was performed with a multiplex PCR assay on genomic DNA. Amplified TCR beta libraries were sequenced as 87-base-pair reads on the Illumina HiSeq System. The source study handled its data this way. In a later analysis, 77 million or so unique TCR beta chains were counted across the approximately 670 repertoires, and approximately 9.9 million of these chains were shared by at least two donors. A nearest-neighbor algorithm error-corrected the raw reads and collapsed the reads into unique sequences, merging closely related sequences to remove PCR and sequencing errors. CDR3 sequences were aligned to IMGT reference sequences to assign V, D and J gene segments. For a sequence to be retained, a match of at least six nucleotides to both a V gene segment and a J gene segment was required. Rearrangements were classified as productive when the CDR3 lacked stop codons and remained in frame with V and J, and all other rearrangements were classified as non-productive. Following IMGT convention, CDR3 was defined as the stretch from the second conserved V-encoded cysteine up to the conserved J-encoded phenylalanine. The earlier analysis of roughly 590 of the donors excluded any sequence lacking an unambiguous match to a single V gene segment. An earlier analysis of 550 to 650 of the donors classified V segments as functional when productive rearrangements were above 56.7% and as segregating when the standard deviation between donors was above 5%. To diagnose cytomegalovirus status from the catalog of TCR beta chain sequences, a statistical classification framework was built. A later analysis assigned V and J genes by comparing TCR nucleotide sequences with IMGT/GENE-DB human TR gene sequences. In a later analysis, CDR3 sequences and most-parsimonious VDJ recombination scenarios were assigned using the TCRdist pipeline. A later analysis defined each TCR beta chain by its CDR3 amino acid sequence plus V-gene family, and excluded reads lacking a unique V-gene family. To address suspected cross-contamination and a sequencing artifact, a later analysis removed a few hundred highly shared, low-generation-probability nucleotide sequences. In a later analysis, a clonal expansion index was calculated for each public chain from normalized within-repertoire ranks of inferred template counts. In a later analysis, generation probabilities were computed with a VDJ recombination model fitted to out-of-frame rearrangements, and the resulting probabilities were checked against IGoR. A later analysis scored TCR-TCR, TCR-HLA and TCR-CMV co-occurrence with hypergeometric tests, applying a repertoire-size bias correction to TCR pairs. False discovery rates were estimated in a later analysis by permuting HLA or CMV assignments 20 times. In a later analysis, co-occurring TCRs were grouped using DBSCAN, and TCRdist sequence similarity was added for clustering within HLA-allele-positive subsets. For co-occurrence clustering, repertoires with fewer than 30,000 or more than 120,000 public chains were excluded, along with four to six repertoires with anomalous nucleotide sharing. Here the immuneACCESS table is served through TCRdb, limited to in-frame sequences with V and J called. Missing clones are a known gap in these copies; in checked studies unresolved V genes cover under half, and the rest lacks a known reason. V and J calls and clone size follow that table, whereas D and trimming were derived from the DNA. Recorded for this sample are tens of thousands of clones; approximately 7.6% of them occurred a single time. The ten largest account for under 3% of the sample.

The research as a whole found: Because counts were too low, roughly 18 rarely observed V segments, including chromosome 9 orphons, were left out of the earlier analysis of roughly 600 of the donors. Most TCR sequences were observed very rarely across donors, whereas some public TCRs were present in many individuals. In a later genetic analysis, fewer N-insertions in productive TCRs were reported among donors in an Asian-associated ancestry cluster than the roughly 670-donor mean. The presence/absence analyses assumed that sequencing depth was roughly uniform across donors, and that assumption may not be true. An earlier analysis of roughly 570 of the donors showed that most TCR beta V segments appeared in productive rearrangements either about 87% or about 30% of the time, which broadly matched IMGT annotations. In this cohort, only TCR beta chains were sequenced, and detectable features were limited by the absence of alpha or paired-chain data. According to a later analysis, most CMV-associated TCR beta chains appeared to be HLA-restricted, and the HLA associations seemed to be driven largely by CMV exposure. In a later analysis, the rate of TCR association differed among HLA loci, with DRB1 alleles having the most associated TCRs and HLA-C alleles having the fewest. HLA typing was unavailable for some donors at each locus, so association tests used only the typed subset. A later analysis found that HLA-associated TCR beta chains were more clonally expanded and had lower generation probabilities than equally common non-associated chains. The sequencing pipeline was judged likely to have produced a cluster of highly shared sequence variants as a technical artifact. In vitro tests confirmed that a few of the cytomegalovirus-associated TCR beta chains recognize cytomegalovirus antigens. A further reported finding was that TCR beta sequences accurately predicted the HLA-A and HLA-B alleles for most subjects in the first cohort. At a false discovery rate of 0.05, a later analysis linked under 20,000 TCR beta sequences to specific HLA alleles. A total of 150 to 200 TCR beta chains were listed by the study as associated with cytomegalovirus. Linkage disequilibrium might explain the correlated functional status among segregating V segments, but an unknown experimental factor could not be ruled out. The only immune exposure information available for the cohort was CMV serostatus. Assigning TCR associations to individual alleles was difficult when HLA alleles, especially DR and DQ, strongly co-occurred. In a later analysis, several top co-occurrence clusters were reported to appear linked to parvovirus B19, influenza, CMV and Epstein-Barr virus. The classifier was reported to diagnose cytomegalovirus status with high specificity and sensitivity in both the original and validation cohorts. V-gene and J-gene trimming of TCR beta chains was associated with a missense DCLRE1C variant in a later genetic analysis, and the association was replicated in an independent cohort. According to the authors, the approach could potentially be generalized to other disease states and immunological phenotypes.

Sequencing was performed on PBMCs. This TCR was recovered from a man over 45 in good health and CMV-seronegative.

DNA sequence: TGTGCCAGCAGCCAACCCGGGTTCATGAACACTGAAGCTTTCTTT. Translated, it reads CASSQPGFMNTEAFF. Recombination connected TRBV4-2 to TRBJ1-1; confidence is insufficient to name the D gene. The germline V gene specifies LGHNA as CDR1 and YNFKEQ as CDR2. From cysteine to phenylalanine, the CDR3 is 15 amino acids long. CDR3 DNA only is kept here, 45 bases in frame from base 1. A distance of 10 bases separates the germline ends of V and J, which lose 2 bases and 0 bases respectively.